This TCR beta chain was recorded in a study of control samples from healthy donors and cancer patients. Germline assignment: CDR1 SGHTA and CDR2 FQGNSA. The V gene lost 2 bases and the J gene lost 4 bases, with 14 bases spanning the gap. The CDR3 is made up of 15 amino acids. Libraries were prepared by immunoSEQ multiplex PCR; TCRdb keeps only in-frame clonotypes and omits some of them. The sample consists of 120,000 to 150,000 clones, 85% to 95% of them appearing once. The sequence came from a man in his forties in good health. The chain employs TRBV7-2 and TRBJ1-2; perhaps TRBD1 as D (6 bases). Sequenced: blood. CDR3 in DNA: TGTGCCAGCAGCTTAAGGCCAGGGGAGGCCTATGGCTACACCTTC. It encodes CASSLRPGEAYGYTF.